This note documents a single T cell receptor beta chain sequence. The antigen it binds to is not known. Per-nucleotide qualities are absent, and no much larger clonotype sits a single base away. TCRbeta CDR3 regions were amplified from genomic DNA by means of the immunoSEQ Assay, a bias-controlled multiplex PCR. The paper's data handling went like this. The number of nucleated cells in each sample was estimated from the amplification of reference gene primers within the assay. To quantify the absolute abundance of each unique TCRbeta CDR3 rearrangement, sequence reads were collapsed and filtered. For each sample, productive Simpson clonality was calculated as the square root of Simpson's diversity index over productive rearrangements. Drawn from immuneACCESS, this table holds only the in-frame rearrangements with V and J called that TCRdb kept. Clones are partly lost; checked studies trace under half to an unresolved V gene and leave the rest unexplained. V and J calls and clone size come straight from that table; D and trimming were deduced from the DNA. A total of approximately 480,000 clones appear in this sample, roughly 89% of them only once. Roughly 1% of the sample is taken by the ten largest.

The data stem from a study of blood T cell repertoires in COVID-19 (dated by TCRdb to 2020 to 2021). Concerning the study at large: The collaborator samples originated in the United States, Italy and Spain and spanned the acute and convalescent phases of COVID-19. The material from the prospective study consisted of cDNA or gDNA derived from T cells, B-cell-depleted T cells, or PBMCs. HLA class I and class II types, where available, came from metadata supplied by the sample provider rather than from assay-based typing. The repertoires were made available in a free public database intended to serve as a resource for research on the immune response to SARS-CoV-2. Samples were obtained from the ongoing ImmuneRACE study (first 160 participants) and from some 1,300 subjects provided by 6 global collaborators. Deeply sampled blood TCRbeta repertoires from subjects exposed to, actively infected with, or recovered from COVID-19 were included in the dataset. A de-identified subject ID, COVID-19 status, age in years and sex were almost always included in the sample metadata.

One collaborating source in Seattle enrolled patients during active infection and followed them longitudinally through the course of disease. The collaborating institutions used their own protocols to collect whole blood in K2EDTA tubes. Collaborator samples were shipped for TCRbeta analysis as frozen whole blood, isolated PBMCs, or DNA extracted from either sample type. Results the study describes overall, beyond this receptor: The quantity of clinical and demographic metadata differed by source and by participant and was supplied without curation.

The germline V gene supplies CDR1 MNHEY and CDR2 SVGAGI. V is trimmed back by 4 bases and J by 1 base, and the junction contains 6 bases that no gene match accounts for. The CDR3 spans 15 residues, from the cysteine through the phenylalanine. Only the CDR3 DNA is retained, 45 bases long and in frame from the first base. The receptor comes from a man aged 18 to 29 with COVID-19, enrolled during active disease. The specimen sequenced was peripheral blood. The chain links TRBV6-5 with TRBJ1-1; TRBD1 aligns with 7 central bases. The bases are TGTGCCAGCAGTTCACAGGGGCGAGGGAACACTGAAGCTTTCTTT. Translated, this gives CASSSQGRGNTEAFF.